The sequence of this T cell receptor (beta chain) was determined in a study of blood T cell repertoires in COVID-19. Some clones are missing from TCRdb's copy, which holds only in-frame ones; the method was immunoSEQ multiplex PCR. The table lists under 200,000 clones, about 82% of them singletons, with 4.5% to 7% in the top ten. Germline V gene lookup returns CDR1 SNHLY and CDR2 FYNNEI. Trimming pared 1 base from V and 3 bases from J, leaving 13 bases between. CDR3 size: 15 residues. The genes are TRBV2 and TRBJ2-7; D gene ambiguous. The clonotype originates from a man aged 40-49 years with acute COVID-19. Sequencing input: PBMCs or T cells enriched from blood (not recorded which). The CDR3, as DNA: TGTGCCAGCAGTGAAGTTTCACACGTAATCTACGAGCAGTACTTC. It translates to CASSEVSHVIYEQYF. The complete variable domain, with remaining parts taken from reference TRBV2 and TRBJ2-7, reads EPEVTQTPSHQVTQMGQEVILRCVPISNHLYFYWYRQILGQKVEFLVSFYNNEISEKSEIFDDQFSVERPDGSNFTLKIRSTKLEDSAMYFCASSEVSHVIYEQYFGPGTRLTVT.